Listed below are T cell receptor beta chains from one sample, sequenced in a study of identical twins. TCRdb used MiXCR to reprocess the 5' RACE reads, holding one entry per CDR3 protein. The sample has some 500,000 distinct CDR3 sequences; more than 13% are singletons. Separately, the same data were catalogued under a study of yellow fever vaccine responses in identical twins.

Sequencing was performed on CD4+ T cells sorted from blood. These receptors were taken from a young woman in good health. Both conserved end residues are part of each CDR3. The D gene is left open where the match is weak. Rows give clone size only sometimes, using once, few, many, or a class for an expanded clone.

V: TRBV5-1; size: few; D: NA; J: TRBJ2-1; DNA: TGCGCCAGCAGCACCCTTAGCGGACTCGCACCGGAGGGCAACAATGAGCAGTTCTTC; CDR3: CASSTLSGLAPEGNNEQFF
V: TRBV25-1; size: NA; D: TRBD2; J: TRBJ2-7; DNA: TGTGCCAGCAGTAAGCCAGGGTCGGTGGGAGGGTCCTACGAGCAGTACTTC; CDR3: CASSKPGSVGGSYEQYF
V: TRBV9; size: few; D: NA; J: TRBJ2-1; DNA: TGTGCCAGCAGCGTAGGCAGGGGTAGCTCCTACAATGAGCAGTTCTTC; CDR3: CASSVGRGSSYNEQFF
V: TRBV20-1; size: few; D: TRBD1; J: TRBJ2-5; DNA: TGCAGTGCTAGCCGGGACAGGGGGCGGGAGACCCAGTACTTC; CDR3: CSASRDRGRETQYF
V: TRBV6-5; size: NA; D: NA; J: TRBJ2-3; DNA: TGTGCCAGCAGTTACGTTCGGCTAGACGCAGATACGCAGTATTTT; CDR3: CASSYVRLDADTQYF
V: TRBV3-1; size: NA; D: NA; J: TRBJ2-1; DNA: TGTGCCAGCAGCCAAAGGTCTACTAGGAATGAGCAGTTCTTC; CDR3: CASSQRSTRNEQFF
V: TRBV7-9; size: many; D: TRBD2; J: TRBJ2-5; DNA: TGTGCCAGCAGCCCAGGGACTAGCTATGAGACCCAGTACTTC; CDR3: CASSPGTSYETQYF
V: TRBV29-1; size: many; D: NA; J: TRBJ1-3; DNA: TGCAGCGCCTTGTTAACGGCAGACACCATATATTTT; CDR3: CSALLTADTIYF
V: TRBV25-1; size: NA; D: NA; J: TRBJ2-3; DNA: TGTGCCAGCAGTGACTTGGGTACCAGGGTAGCGCAGTATTTT; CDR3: CASSDLGTRVAQYF
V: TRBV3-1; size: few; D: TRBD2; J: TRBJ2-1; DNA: TGTGCCAGCAGCCGCGGGACTAGCGGGGGGAATGAGCAGTTCTTC; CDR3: CASSRGTSGGNEQFF